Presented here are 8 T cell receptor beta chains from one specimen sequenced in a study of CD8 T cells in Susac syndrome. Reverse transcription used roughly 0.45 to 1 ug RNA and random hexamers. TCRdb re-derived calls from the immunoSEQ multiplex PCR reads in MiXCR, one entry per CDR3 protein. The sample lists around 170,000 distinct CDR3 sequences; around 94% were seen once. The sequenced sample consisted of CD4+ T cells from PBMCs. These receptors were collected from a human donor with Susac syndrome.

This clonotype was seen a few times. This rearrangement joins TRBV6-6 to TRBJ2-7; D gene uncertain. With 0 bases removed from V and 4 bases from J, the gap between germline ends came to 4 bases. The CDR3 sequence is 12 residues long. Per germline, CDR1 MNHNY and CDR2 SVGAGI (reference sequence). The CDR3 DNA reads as TGTGCCAGCAGTTACTCCTCTTACGAGCAGTACTTC. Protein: CASSYSSYEQYF.

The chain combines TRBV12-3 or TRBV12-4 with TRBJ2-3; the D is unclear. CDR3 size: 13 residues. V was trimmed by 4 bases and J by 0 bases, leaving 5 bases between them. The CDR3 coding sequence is TGTGCCAGCAGTTCCCTTAGCACAGATACGCAGTATTTT. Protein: CASSSLSTDTQYF.

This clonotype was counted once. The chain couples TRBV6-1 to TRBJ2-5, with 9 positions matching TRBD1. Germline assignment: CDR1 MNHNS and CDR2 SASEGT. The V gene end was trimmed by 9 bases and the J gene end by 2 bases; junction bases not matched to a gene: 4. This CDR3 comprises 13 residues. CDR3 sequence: CASNDRGQETQYF. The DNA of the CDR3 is TGTGCCAGTAACGACAGGGGGCAAGAGACCCAGTACTTC.

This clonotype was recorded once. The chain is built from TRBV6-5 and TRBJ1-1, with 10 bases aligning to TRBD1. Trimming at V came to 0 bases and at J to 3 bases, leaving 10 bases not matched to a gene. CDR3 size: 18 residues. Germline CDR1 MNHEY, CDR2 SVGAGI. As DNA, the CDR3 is TGTGCCAGCAGTTACTCGAACCCGGGACAGGGGCGATACACTGAAGCTTTCTTT. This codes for CASSYSNPGQGRYTEAFF.

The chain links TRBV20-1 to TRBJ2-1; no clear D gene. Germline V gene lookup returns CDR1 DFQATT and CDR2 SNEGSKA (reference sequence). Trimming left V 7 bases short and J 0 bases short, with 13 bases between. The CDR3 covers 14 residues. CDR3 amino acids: CSVETGSSYNEQFF. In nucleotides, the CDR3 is TGCAGTGTCGAGACTGGCAGCTCCTACAATGAGCAGTTCTTC.

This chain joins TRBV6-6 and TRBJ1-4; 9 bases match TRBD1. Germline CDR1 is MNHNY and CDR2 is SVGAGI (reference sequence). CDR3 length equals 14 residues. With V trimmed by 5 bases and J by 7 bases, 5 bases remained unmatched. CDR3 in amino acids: CASSTQGASEKLFF. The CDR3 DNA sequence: TGTGCCAGCAGTACACAGGGGGCGAGTGAAAAACTGTTTTTT.

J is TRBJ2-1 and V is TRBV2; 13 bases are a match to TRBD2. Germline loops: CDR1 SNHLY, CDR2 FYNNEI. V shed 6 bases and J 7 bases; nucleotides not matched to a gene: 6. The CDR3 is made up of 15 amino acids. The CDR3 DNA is TGTGCCAGCAGCGTGGGACTAGCGGGGACAAATGAGCAGTTCTTC. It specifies CASSVGLAGTNEQFF.

CDR3 bases: TGTGCCAGCAGCCAAGGCAGCAACCCTGGAAGTTCACCCCTCCACTTT. Protein product: CASSQGSNPGSSPLHF. The chain recombines TRBV3-1 with TRBJ1-6; no clear D gene. Germline-derived CDR1 and CDR2 are LGHDT and YNNKEL (reference sequence). V was clipped by 1 base and J by 9 bases, with 16 bases between them. The CDR3 contains 16 residues.